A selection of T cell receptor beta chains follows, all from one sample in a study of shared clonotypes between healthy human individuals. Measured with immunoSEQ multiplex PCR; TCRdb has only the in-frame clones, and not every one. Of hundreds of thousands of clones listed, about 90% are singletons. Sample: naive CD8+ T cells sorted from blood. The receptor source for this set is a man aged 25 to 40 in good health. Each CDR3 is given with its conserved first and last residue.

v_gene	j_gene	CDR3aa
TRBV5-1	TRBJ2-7	CASSLGQGRFLEQYF
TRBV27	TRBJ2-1	CASSSSRLVFYNEQFF
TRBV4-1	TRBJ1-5	CASSQEGENSNQPQHF
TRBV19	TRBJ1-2	CASSIRQAGDYGYTF
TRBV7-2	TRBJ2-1	CASSSTGNEQFF
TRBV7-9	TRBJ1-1	CASSLEGPTEAFF
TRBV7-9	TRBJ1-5	CASSFGSSDQPQHF
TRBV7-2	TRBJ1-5	CASSPAGVNQPQHF
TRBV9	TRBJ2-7	CASSATGGYEQYF
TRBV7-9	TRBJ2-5	CASSSSSEQETQYF
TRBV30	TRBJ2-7	CAWNGDRTYEQYF
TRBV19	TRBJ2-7	CASSASGRASYEQYF
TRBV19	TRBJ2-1	CASSIAGQSSYNEQFF
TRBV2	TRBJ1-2	CASSLGGGYGYTF
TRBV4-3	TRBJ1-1	CASSQDRGMNTEAFF
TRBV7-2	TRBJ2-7	CASSLARYEQYF
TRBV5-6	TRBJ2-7	CASSRDGSYEQYF
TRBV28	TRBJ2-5	CASSFRGHDRKTQYF
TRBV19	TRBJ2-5	CASSQTSALETQYF
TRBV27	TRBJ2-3	CASSLYIAGGGTQYF
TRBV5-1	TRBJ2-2	CASSEPTSAEELFF
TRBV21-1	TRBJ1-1	CASSKGVGRLEAFF
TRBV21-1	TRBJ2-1	CASSKAPGRDNEQFF
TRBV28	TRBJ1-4	CASRRTGAEKLFF
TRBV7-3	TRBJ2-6	CASSPDRAGANVLTF
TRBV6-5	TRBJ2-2	CASSRAGTGPGELFF
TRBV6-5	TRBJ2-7	CASSYSEEQYF
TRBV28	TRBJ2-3	CASSGTGAPSTDTQYF
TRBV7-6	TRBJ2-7	CASSLAGGIEQYF
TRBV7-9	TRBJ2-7	CASSPYGQGFPYEQYF
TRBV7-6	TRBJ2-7	CASSFGSVGSYEQYF
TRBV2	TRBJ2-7	CASSDAATNEQYF
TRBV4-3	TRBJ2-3	CASSQDRDGADTQYF
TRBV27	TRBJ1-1	CATQGSRNTEAFF
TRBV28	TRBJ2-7	CASSLAGSYEQYF
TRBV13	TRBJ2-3	CASSRQTPDTQYF
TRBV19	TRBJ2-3	CASSDLLVSGRLDTQYF
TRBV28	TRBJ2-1	CASIPFGTSGRARNNEQFF
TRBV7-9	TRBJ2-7	CASSEPTGDYEQYF
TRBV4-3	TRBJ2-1	CASSQDLQTSGTSSYNEQFF
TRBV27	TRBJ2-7	CASRRGYEQYF
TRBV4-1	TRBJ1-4	CASSQVATEKLFF
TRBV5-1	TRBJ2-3	CASSTGTSVHAADTQYF
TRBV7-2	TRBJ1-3	CASSSLGISNISGNTIYF
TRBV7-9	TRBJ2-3	CASSSPRGNTDTQYF
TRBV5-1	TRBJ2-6	CASSFTGGSGANVLTF